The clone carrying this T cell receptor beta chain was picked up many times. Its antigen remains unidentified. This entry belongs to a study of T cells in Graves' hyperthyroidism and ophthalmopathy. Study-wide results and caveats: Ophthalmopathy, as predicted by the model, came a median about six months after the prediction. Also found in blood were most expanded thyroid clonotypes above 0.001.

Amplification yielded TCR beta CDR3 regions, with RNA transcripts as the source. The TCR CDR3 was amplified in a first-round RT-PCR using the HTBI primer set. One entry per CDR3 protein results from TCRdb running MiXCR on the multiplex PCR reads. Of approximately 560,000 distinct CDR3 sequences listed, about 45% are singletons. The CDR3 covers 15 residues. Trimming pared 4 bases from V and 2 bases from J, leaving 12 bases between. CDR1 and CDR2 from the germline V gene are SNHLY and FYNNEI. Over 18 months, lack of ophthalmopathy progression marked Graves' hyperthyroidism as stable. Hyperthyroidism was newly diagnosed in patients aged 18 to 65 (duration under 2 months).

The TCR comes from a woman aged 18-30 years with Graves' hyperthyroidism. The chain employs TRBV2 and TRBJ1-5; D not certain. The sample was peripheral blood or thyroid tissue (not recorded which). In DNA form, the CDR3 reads TGTGCCAGCAGTGGCCCCCGAGGACGCAATCAGCCCCAGCATTTT. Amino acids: CASSGPRGRNQPQHF.